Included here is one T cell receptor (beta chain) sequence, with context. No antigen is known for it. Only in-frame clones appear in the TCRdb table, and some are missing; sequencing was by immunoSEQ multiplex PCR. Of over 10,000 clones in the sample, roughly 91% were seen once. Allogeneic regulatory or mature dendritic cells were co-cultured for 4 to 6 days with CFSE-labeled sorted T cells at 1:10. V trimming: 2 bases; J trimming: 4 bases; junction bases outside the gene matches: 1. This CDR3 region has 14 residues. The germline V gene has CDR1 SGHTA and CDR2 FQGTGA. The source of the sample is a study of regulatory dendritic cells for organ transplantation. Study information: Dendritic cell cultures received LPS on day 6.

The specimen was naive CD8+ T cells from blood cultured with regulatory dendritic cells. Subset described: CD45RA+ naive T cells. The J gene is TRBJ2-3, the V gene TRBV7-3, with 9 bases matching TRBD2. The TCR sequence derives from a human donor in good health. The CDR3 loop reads CASSLVAGADTQYF. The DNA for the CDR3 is TGTGCCAGCAGCTTAGTAGCGGGGGCAGATACGCAGTATTTT.